Sequencing of this TCR beta chain was carried out in a study of early T cells in non-severe SARS-CoV-2 infection. The wider study: The study sequenced bulk RNA from unsorted whole blood, with chains unpaired. Study outcomes and limitations: CD4 and private specificities were missed by VDJdb matching, which favored anti-spike CD8 responses.

Unique molecular identifiers (one per individual cDNA molecule) were attached. In TCRdb, the 5' RACE reads were re-called with MiXCR into one record per CDR3 protein. This sample has about 40,000 distinct CDR3 sequences; over 4% occur once, and the top ten carry roughly 5%. The V gene lost 2 bases and the J gene lost 3 bases, with 14 bases spanning the gap. Germline assignment: CDR1 DFQATT and CDR2 SNEGSKA (reference sequence). The CDR3 covers 15 residues. In its sample, this clonotype was seen many times. The target antigen is unknown. The chain employs TRBV20-1 and TRBJ1-5; a possible D gene is TRBD1 (5 bases). The receptor was derived from an adult who was a healthcare worker with PCR-confirmed SARS-CoV-2 infection or an uninfected control (not recorded which). The sample comprised whole blood. DNA of the CDR3: TGCAGTGCTAGATTCCGTCCAGGGAACAATCAGCCCCAGCATTTT. The encoded protein is CSARFRPGNNQPQHF.